The following is a T cell receptor beta chain sequence with its context. Antigen unknown. The ends lost 5 bases at V and 5 bases at J; junction bases unmatched: 6. The CDR3 consists of 15 residues. Germline loops: CDR1 DFQATT, CDR2 SNEGSKA (reference sequence). This record belongs to a study of blood T cells in healthy people across ages. Study conclusions and caveats: Both naive CD4+ cell counts and diversity were greater in long-lived donors than in aged donors.

Primers used in a second PCR of about 6 to 12 cycles were a sample-barcoded 5' primer and a J-beta primer mix. Per-sample output comprised a minimum of 2.5 million paired-end reads containing CDR3. TCRdb reanalysed the 5' RACE reads using MiXCR and keeps one entry per CDR3 protein. The repertoire has some 550,000 distinct CDR3 sequences, under 55% of them found once; the top ten carry just under 25%. V is TRBV20-1 and J is TRBJ2-1; TRBD2 aligns across 13 bases. Material for sequencing was blood. The sequence was obtained from a man older than 75 in good health. The CDR3 sequence: CSAWTSGGGNNEQFF. CDR3 DNA sequence: TGCAGTGCTTGGACTAGCGGGGGAGGGAACAATGAGCAGTTCTTC.